This T cell receptor beta chain was identified in a study of T cell changes during pregnancy in multiple sclerosis. This clone was seen once. Profiled with immunoSEQ multiplex PCR; TCRdb holds only in-frame clones, not every one. The sample comprises more than 95,000 clones, 93% of which are singletons, and about 0.95% rests with the top ten. V lost 4 bases and J lost 5; bases outside the gene matches: 8. Germline V gene lookup returns CDR1 SGDLS and CDR2 YYNGEE. CDR3 length: 14 residues. Specimen: peripheral blood, collected after pregnancy. The chain joins TRBV9 to TRBJ1-2, with 7 positions matching TRBD1. The TCR sequence derives from a female donor with multiple sclerosis, enrolled in a pregnancy study. The CDR3 bases are TGTGCCAGCAGCACCGACAGGGCTGGGTATGGCTACACCTTC. This encodes CASSTDRAGYGYTF.